The 32 T cell receptor beta chains presented below share a single source sample, sequenced in a study of T-cell memory formation after mild COVID-19. In TCRdb, the 5' RACE reads were re-called with MiXCR into one record per CDR3 protein. This table holds roughly 350,000 distinct CDR3 sequences, around 21% found once. Input material: PBMCs or a T cell subset sorted from them (not recorded which). The source of these receptors is an adult woman who had mild COVID-19 (a few samples of this study predate the infection). Cell type and time point are not known.

This clonotype was found a few times. The V call is TRBV19, the J call TRBJ1-5; D is uncertain. The CDR3 is 15 residues long. V shed 5 bases and J shed 0 bases, with 11 bases lying between them. Germline V gene sequence: CDR1 LNHDA, CDR2 SQIVND (reference sequence). CDR3 amino acids: CASSPDGNSNQPQHF. Written as DNA, the CDR3 is TGTGCCAGTAGTCCGGACGGTAATAGCAATCAGCCCCAGCATTTT. Complete variable domain (other parts from reference TRBV19 and TRBJ1-5): DGGITQSPKYLFRKEGQNVTLSCEQNLNHDAMYWYRQDPGQGLRLIYYSQIVNDFQKGDIAEGYSVSREKKESFPLTVTSAQKNPTAFYLCASSPDGNSNQPQHFGDGTRLSIL.

This clonotype has only a few counts. V gene TRBV4-1 combines with J gene TRBJ1-5; D is unclear. Germline V gives CDR1 MGHRA, CDR2 YSYEKL. The CDR3 is made up of 14 amino acids. Trimming stripped 1 base from V and 5 bases from J, with 9 bases between. The CDR3 reads CASSQAGIDQPQHF. CDR3 DNA: TGCGCCAGCAGCCAAGCTGGAATCGATCAGCCCCAGCATTTT.

There are a few counts of this clonotype. The chain couples TRBV5-1 to TRBJ2-1; TRBD2 is a possible D gene (7 bases). Looked up from germline, CDR1 is SGHRS and CDR2 is YFSETQ. The V end was cut by 5 bases, the J end by 4 bases, with 16 bases between. The CDR3 is 15 residues long. CDR3 in amino acids: CASRPEGGQYNEQFF. In DNA, the CDR3 is TGCGCCAGCAGGCCGGAGGGGGGGCAGTACAATGAGCAGTTCTTC.

This clonotype was observed a few times. V gene TRBV7-2 combines with J gene TRBJ2-3; 9 positions agree with TRBD2. The V gene's germline CDR1 is SGHTA and CDR2 FQGNSA. The CDR3 consists of 17 residues. The junction had 10 bases not matched to a gene; V was cut back by 2 bases and J by 4 bases. The CDR3 here is CASSLNGGAGGPDTQYF. The CDR3 DNA is TGTGCCAGCAGCTTAAATGGTGGGGCGGGAGGGCCAGATACGCAGTATTTT.

This clonotype has only a few counts. This chain's CDR3 is CAISPKGAGELFF. In DNA form, the CDR3 reads TGTGCCATCAGTCCCAAGGGGGCCGGGGAGCTGTTTTTT. V gene TRBV10-3 combines with J gene TRBJ2-2; possible D gene TRBD1, 6 bases. Trimming shortened V by 5 bases and J by 6 bases, and 10 bases separated the two germline ends. The CDR3 is 13 residues long. Germline V gene sequence: CDR1 ENHRY, CDR2 SYGVKD.

This clonotype came up many times. The chain joins TRBV6-1 to TRBJ2-5, with 7 bases lining up with TRBD1. The V gene's germline CDR1 is MNHNS and CDR2 SASEGT. The CDR3 consists of 14 residues. V was clipped by 2 bases and J by 3 bases; unmatched bases: 3. CDR3 in DNA: TGTGCCAGCAGTGAATCGGGACAGAAAGAGACCCAGTACTTC. Residues: CASSESGQKETQYF.

V gene TRBV24-1 combines with J gene TRBJ2-3, with 8 bases that match TRBD2. Germline CDR1 KGHDR, CDR2 SFDVKD. Germline trimming cut 1 base from V and 3 bases from J; bases unmatched to any gene: 5. CDR3 length equals 16 residues. CDR3 sequence reads: CATSDFRAGVTDTQYF. The CDR3 bases are TGTGCCACCAGTGATTTTAGAGCGGGAGTAACAGATACGCAGTATTTT.

This rearrangement joins TRBV24-1 to TRBJ2-3; TRBD2 aligns across 16 bases. CDR3 length equals 20 residues. With 5 bases clipped from V and 2 bases from J, the junction kept 12 bases outside the gene matches. Germline V gene lookup returns CDR1 KGHDR and CDR2 SFDVKD. CDR3 in amino acids: CATSGPGTSGRADLTDTQYF. CDR3 nucleotides: TGTGCCACCAGTGGCCCCGGGACTAGCGGGAGGGCCGACCTCACAGATACGCAGTATTTT.

This clonotype was counted between two and nine times. J is TRBJ1-2 and V is TRBV6-2 or TRBV6-3; D may be TRBD1 (5 bases). Trimming pared 4 bases from V and 2 bases from J, leaving 20 bases between. The germline CDR1 and CDR2 sequences are MNHEY and SVGEGT. The length of the CDR3 is 17 residues. DNA of the CDR3: TGTGCCAGCAGTTCGCCGTGGGACGGTCACTTAAACTATGGCTACACCTTC. It codes for CASSSPWDGHLNYGYTF.

The rearrangement joins TRBV7-6 to TRBJ2-3; D is undetermined. Germline V gene sequence: CDR1 SGHVS, CDR2 FNYEAQ. V lost 4 bases to trimming and J lost 0 bases, with 14 bases between them. The CDR3 runs 16 residues. CDR3 nucleotide sequence: TGTGCCAGCAGCTCCATCAGCATTTCTAGCACAGATACGCAGTATTTT. It translates to CASSSISISSTDTQYF.

The J gene is TRBJ2-3, the V gene TRBV10-3; D is tentatively TRBD1 or TRBD2 (5 bases each). The CDR3 has 16 residues. V lost 3 bases, J lost 5 bases, and 18 bases lay in between. The germline V gene has CDR1 ENHRY and CDR2 SYGVKD. CDR3 sequence reads: CAISDSGTRGGDTQYF. In DNA, the CDR3 is TGTGCCATCAGTGATTCCGGGACCCGTGGAGGAGATACGCAGTATTTT.

In its sample, this clonotype was seen a few times. The chain combines TRBV6-6 with TRBJ2-7; 7 bases map to TRBD2. V shed 6 bases and J 5 bases; nucleotides not matched to a gene: 10. Germline lookup yields CDR1 MNHNY and CDR2 SVGAGI (reference sequence). The CDR3 spans 14 residues. CDR3 coding DNA: TGTGCCAGCAGAAGCGGGACTGCAGGCGACGAGCAGTACTTC. Amino acid sequence: CASRSGTAGDEQYF.

This clonotype was found a few times. The junction shows a germline mismatch at one end, possibly a read error. This sequence joins TRBV19 and TRBJ2-6; possible D gene TRBD1, 5 bases. Germline CDR1 and CDR2: LNHDA and SQIVND (reference sequence). This CDR3 has 16 residues. CDR3 nucleotides: TGTGCCAGTAGTGTAGACAGCCACCTTGGGGCCAACGTCCTGACTTTC. This codes for CASSVDSHLGANVLTF.

This chain joins TRBV19 and TRBJ1-2; TRBD1 aligns across 7 bases. V lost 10 bases to trimming and J lost 3 bases; unmatched junction nucleotides: 17. Germline CDR1 and CDR2: LNHDA and SQIVND (reference sequence). This CDR3 is 16 amino acids long. CDR3: CATRRKTGHEDYGYTF. CDR3 nucleotides: TGTGCCACCCGACGAAAGACAGGGCATGAGGACTATGGCTACACCTTC.

V usage is TRBV4-2 and J usage is TRBJ2-3, with D unclear. The V gene lost 0 bases and the J gene lost 6 bases, with 10 bases spanning the gap. The V gene's germline CDR1 is LGHNA and CDR2 YNFKEQ. This CDR3 region has 14 residues. CDR3 DNA: TGTGCCAGCAGCCAAGATGGTTCCCCGGATACGCAGTATTTT. Protein product: CASSQDGSPDTQYF.

This clonotype has ten or more counts. The rearrangement joins TRBV5-1 to TRBJ2-3; D unresolved. V was clipped by 4 bases and J by 5 bases, with 11 bases between them. The CDR3 extends over 13 amino acids. The V gene's germline CDR1 is SGHRS and CDR2 YFSETQ. CDR3 residues: CASSPPSGDTQYF. CDR3 nucleotides: TGCGCCAGCAGCCCCCCATCGGGAGATACGCAGTATTTT. The whole variable domain, filled in from reference TRBV5-1 and TRBJ2-3, reads KAGVTQTPRYLIKTRGQQVTLSCSPISGHRSVSWYQQTPGQGLQFLFEYFSETQRNKGNFPGRFSGRQFSNSRSEMNVSTLELGDSALYLCASSPPSGDTQYFGPGTRLTVL.

This clonotype was seen more than once but under ten times. One end of the junction is discordant with germline, which a read error may explain. V usage is TRBV30 and J usage is TRBJ2-1; D call uncertain. The CDR3 has 11 residues. Germline assignment: CDR1 GTSNPN and CDR2 SVGIG (reference sequence). CDR3 amino acids: CAWSVLHLSDF. For the CDR3, the DNA is TGTGCCTGGAGTGTTTTACACCTTAGTGACTTC.

J is TRBJ2-6 and V is TRBV6-2 or TRBV6-3, with D unresolved. The CDR3 runs 15 residues. Germline-derived CDR1 and CDR2 are MNHEY and SVGEGT. Trimming left V 2 bases short and J 1 base short, with 6 bases between. The CDR3 nucleotides are TGTGCCAGCAGTTACGCGGATTCTGGGGCCAACGTCCTGACTTTC. This sequence encodes CASSYADSGANVLTF.

This clonotype was detected a few times. J is TRBJ2-2 and V is TRBV27, with 8 bases identical to TRBD2. Germline V gene data show CDR1 as MNHEY and CDR2 as SMNVEV (reference sequence). With V trimmed by 3 bases and J by 6 bases, 6 bases remained unmatched. The CDR3 loop spans 15 amino acids. The CDR3 region is CASSFGTRPAGELFF. The CDR3 nucleotides are TGTGCCAGCAGTTTCGGGACTAGGCCCGCCGGGGAGCTGTTTTTT.

The sample holds a few counts of this clonotype. The V and J genes are TRBV5-1 and TRBJ2-1; 11 nucleotides align to TRBD1. CDR3 length: 14 residues. Germline CDR1 is SGHRS and CDR2 is YFSETQ. The V segment lost 3 bases and the J segment 9 bases; nucleotides outside the gene matches: 5. CDR3: CASSYGQGAGEQFF. CDR3 sequence (DNA): TGCGCCAGCAGCTACGGACAGGGGGCAGGTGAGCAGTTCTTC.

The genes are TRBV5-6 and TRBJ1-1; D ambiguous. Trimming removed 6 bases at V and 5 bases at J, with 11 bases between. The CDR3 consists of 12 residues. CDR1 and CDR2 from the germline V gene are SGHDT and YYEEEE. The CDR3 loop is CASTSSWTEAFF. The CDR3, as DNA: TGTGCCAGCACCTCATCATGGACTGAAGCTTTCTTT. Supplemented by reference TRBV5-6 and TRBJ1-1, the full variable domain reads DAGVTQSPTHLIKTRGQQVTLRCSPKSGHDTVSWYQQALGQGPQFIFQYYEEEERQRGNFPDRFSGHQFPNYSSELNVNALLLGDSALYLCASTSSWTEAFFGQGTRLTVV.

This clonotype has just a few counts. V usage is TRBV3-1 and J usage is TRBJ2-1, with 7 bases lining up with TRBD1. Germline CDR1 reads LGHDT; CDR2 reads YNNKEL (reference sequence). Trimming took 0 bases from V and 5 from J; bases not matched to a gene: 4. CDR3 size: 15 residues. The chain's CDR3 is CASSQDEGANNEQFF. The CDR3 region has the DNA TGTGCCAGCAGCCAAGACGAGGGGGCCAACAATGAGCAGTTCTTC.

This clonotype came up a few times. V is TRBV24-1 and J is TRBJ2-5, with 8 bases matching TRBD1. Germline CDR1 KGHDR, CDR2 SFDVKD. V shed 5 bases and J 5 bases; nucleotides not matched to a gene: 6. There are 14 residues in the CDR3. CDR3 amino acids: CATSGSGTGETQYF. The CDR3 DNA reads TGTGCCACCAGTGGATCCGGGACAGGCGAGACCCAGTACTTC.

This clonotype was recorded a few times. The chain is built from TRBV10-3 and TRBJ2-7; D is ambiguous. The CDR3 runs to 11 residues. V was clipped by 6 bases and J by 5 bases, with 8 bases between them. Germline V gene data show CDR1 as ENHRY and CDR2 as SYGVKD. The CDR3, as DNA: TGTGCCATCAGAGGTAACGACGAGCAGTACTTC. Amino acid sequence: CAIRGNDEQYF.

The chain employs TRBV7-9 and TRBJ2-7; D is perhaps TRBD1 or TRBD2 (5 bases each). The CDR3 length is 14 residues. In germline, CDR1 is SEHNR, CDR2 FQNEAQ (reference sequence). Trimming pared 5 bases from V and 5 bases from J, leaving 16 bases between. The CDR3, as DNA: TGTGCCAGCAGCCCGGGACCAAACCCGAACGAGCAGTACTTC. Translation gives CASSPGPNPNEQYF. Drawing the rest from reference TRBV7-9 and TRBJ2-7, the complete variable domain is DTGVSQNPRHKITKRGQNVTFRCDPISEHNRLYWYRQTLGQGPEFLTYFQNEAQLEKSRLLSDRFSAERPKGSFSTLEIQRTEQGDSAMYLCASSPGPNPNEQYFGPGTRLTVT.

This clonotype was seen a few times. The chain has TRBV9 and TRBJ1-5; D unclear. Germline-derived CDR1 and CDR2 are SGDLS and YYNGEE. Trimming shortened V by 0 bases and J by 6 bases, and 7 bases separated the two germline ends. The length of the CDR3 is 13 residues. The CDR3 is CASSVGGGQPQHF. CDR3 nucleotide sequence: TGTGCCAGCAGCGTAGGGGGTGGTCAGCCCCAGCATTTT. The full variable domain, rest sourced from reference TRBV9 and TRBJ1-5, is DSGVTQTPKHLITATGQRVTLRCSPRSGDLSVYWYQQSLDQGLQFLIQYYNGEERAKGNILERFSAQQFPDLHSELNLSSLELGDSALYFCASSVGGGQPQHFGDGTRLSIL.

The chain has TRBV9 and TRBJ2-1, with D perhaps TRBD1 or TRBD2 (6 bases each). V lost 0 bases to trimming and J lost 3 bases, with 16 bases between them. The CDR3 totals 17 residues. Per the germline V gene, CDR1 is SGDLS and CDR2 is YYNGEE. CDR3 nucleotide sequence: TGTGCCAGCAGCGTAGGAGGGGGACTCCCGAACTACAATGAGCAGTTCTTC. Protein product: CASSVGGGLPNYNEQFF.

This clonotype was recorded a few times. The V call is TRBV5-6, the J call TRBJ2-2; no clear D. This CDR3 is 13 amino acids long. Trimming removed 0 bases at V and 4 bases at J, with 4 bases between. In germline, CDR1 is SGHDT, CDR2 YYEEEE. The CDR3: CASSLVPTGELFF. CDR3 nucleotides: TGTGCCAGCAGCTTGGTCCCCACCGGGGAGCTGTTTTTT.

The chain links TRBV24-1 to TRBJ2-1; 10 bases are shared with TRBD2. Looked up from germline, CDR1 is KGHDR and CDR2 is SFDVKD. This CDR3 has 14 amino acids. The V and J ends lost 4 bases and 7 bases, in that order; junction bases with no gene match: 3. CDR3 coding DNA: TGTGCCACCAGTGAAAGCGGGAGGGCGAATGAGCAGTTCTTC. This translates into CATSESGRANEQFF.

A few counts support this clonotype. The genes are TRBV4-3 and TRBJ2-1; 7 nucleotides line up with TRBD2. The ends lost 0 bases at V and 8 bases at J; junction bases unmatched: 13. This CDR3 contains 17 residues. CDR1 is LGHNA, CDR2 YSLEER, per germline. CDR3 residues: CASSQDWRWEGHHEQFF. The DNA for the CDR3 is TGCGCCAGCAGCCAAGATTGGAGGTGGGAGGGCCACCATGAGCAGTTCTTC.

This clonotype was detected only a few times. The chain uses TRBV7-9 and TRBJ1-4; no firm D call. Germline CDR1 is SEHNR and CDR2 is FQNEAQ (reference sequence). The CDR3 has 12 residues. CDR3 sequence: CASGGLEEKLFF. The DNA for the CDR3 is TGTGCGAGCGGAGGGCTGGAAGAAAAACTGTTTTTT.

The gene calls are TRBV4-2 and TRBJ2-1; no clear D gene. Germline CDR1 reads LGHNA; CDR2 reads YNFKEQ. Trimming removed 1 base at V and 2 bases at J, with 12 bases between. This CDR3 has 16 amino acids. This chain's CDR3 is CASSQVERGAYNEQFF. DNA of the CDR3: TGTGCCAGCAGCCAAGTAGAGCGAGGCGCCTACAATGAGCAGTTCTTC.